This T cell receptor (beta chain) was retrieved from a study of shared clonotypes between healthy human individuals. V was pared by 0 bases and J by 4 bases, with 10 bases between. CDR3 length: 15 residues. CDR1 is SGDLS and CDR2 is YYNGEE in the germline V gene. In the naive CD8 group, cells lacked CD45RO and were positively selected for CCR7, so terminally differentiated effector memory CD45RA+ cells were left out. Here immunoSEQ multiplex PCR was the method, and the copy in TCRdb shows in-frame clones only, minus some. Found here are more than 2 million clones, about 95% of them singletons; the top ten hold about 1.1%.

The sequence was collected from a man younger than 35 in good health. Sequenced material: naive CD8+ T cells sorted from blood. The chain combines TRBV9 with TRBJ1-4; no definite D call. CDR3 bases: TGTGCCAGCAGCGTAGGAGGAGAGCTTAATGAAAAACTGTTTTTT. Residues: CASSVGGELNEKLFF.